Here is one T cell receptor (beta chain) with its context. The antigen remains undetermined. The donors were members of the validation cohort comprising over a hundred subjects, separate from the roughly 670-subject first cohort. V trimming: 5 bases; J trimming: 5 bases; junction bases outside the gene matches: 10. CDR3 length: 16 amino acids. Germline CDR1 MNHEY, CDR2 SMNVEV (reference sequence). The source of the sample is a study of cytomegalovirus exposure and HLA in healthy donors. Study-level results: There were some public TCRs occurring in many donors, but most TCR sequences were rare. Associated with cytomegalovirus, according to the listing, were 170 or so TCR beta chains.

Libraries were prepared by immunoSEQ multiplex PCR; TCRdb keeps only in-frame clonotypes and omits some of them. The sample has about 130,000 clones; 85% to 90% are singletons. Sequenced input: PBMCs. The sequence derives from a woman aged 18-30 years in good health and CMV-seronegative. The chain joins TRBV27 to TRBJ2-5, with TRBD2 matching over 11 bases. In DNA form, the CDR3 reads TGTGCCAGCAGTCGGACTAGCGGGCCGTACGGCGAGACCCAGTACTTC. Translated: CASSRTSGPYGETQYF.